The TCR beta chain described here comes from a study of identical twins. TCRdb used MiXCR to reprocess the 5' RACE reads, holding one entry per CDR3 protein. The repertoire holds roughly 150,000 distinct CDR3 sequences, with under 4.5% as singletons. At least ten counts were recorded for this clonotype. V was pared by 0 bases and J by 3 bases, with 12 bases between. Germline values: CDR1 SGHRS, CDR2 YFSETQ. CDR3 length: 16 residues. The chain combines TRBV5-1 with TRBJ2-2; D not certain. The TCR comes from a man in his late teens or twenties in good health. The source material was memory T cells sorted from blood. The CDR3 DNA is TGCGCCAGCAGCTTGGAGGGCAGCCGATACACCGGGGAGCTGTTTTTT. Translated, it gives CASSLEGSRYTGELFF.